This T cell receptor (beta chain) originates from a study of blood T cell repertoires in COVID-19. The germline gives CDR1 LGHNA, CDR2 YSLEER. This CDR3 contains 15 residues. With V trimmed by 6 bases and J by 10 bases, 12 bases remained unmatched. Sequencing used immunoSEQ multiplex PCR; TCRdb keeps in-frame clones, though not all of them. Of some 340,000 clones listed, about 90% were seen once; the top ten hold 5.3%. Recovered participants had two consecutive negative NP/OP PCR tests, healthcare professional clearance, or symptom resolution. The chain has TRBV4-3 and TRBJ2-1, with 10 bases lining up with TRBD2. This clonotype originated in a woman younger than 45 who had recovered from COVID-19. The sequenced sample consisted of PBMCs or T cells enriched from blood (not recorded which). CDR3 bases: TGCGCCAGCAGGCGGGCTAGCGGGGGCGGAGGGGAGCAGTTCTTC. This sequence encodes CASRRASGGGGEQFF.